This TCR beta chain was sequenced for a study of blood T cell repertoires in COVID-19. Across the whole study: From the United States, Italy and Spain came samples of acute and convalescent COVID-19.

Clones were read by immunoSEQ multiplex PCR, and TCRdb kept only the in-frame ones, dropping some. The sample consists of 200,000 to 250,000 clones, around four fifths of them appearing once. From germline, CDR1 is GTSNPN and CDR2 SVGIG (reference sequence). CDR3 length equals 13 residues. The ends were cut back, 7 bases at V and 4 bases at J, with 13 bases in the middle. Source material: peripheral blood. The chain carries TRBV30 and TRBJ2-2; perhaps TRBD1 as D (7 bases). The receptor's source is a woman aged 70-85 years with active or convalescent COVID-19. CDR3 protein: CAYRGLGTGELFF. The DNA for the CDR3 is TGTGCCTACAGGGGACTGGGCACCGGGGAGCTGTTTTTT.